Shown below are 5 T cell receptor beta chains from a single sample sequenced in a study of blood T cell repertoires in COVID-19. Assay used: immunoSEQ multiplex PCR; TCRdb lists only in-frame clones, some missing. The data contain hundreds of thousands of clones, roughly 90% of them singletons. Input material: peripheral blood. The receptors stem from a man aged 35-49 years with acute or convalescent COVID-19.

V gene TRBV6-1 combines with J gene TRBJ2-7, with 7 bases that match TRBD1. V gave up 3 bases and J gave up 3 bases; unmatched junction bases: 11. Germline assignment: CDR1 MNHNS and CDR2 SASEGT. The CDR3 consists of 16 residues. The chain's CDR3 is CASSDITTGPLYEQYF. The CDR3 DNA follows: TGTGCCAGCAGTGATATTACGACAGGGCCCCTCTACGAGCAGTACTTC.

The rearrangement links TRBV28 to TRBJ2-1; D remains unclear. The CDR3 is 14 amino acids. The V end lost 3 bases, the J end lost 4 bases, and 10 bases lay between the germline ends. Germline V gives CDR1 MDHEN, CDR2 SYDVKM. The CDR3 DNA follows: TGTGCCAGCAGTTTGCGGTTACAATACAATGAGCAGTTCTTC. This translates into CASSLRLQYNEQFF.

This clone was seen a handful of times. The CDR3 loop reads CATRQGSGNTIYF. For the CDR3, the DNA is TGTGCCACCCGACAGGGTTCAGGAAACACCATATATTTT. The chain couples TRBV6-5 to TRBJ1-3; 7 nucleotides align to TRBD1. Germline V CDR1 and CDR2: MNHEY, SVGAGI. J lost 4 bases, V lost 10 bases, and 7 bases had no gene match. This CDR3 has 13 amino acids.

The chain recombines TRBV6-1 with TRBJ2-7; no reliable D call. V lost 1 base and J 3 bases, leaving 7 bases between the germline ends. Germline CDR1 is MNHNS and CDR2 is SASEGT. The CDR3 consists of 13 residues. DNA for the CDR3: TGTGCCAGCAGTGAAGGGGCCGTCTACGAGCAGTACTTC. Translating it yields CASSEGAVYEQYF.

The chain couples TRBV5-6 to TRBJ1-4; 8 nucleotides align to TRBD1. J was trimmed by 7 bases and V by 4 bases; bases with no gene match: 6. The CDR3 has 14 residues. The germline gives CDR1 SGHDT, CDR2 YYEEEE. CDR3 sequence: CASSQTGGGEKLFF. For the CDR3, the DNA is TGTGCCAGCAGCCAAACAGGGGGAGGTGAAAAACTGTTTTTT. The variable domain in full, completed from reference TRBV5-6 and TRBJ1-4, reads DAGVTQSPTHLIKTRGQQVTLRCSPKSGHDTVSWYQQALGQGPQFIFQYYEEEERQRGNFPDRFSGHQFPNYSSELNVNALLLGDSALYLCASSQTGGGEKLFFGSGTQLSVL.